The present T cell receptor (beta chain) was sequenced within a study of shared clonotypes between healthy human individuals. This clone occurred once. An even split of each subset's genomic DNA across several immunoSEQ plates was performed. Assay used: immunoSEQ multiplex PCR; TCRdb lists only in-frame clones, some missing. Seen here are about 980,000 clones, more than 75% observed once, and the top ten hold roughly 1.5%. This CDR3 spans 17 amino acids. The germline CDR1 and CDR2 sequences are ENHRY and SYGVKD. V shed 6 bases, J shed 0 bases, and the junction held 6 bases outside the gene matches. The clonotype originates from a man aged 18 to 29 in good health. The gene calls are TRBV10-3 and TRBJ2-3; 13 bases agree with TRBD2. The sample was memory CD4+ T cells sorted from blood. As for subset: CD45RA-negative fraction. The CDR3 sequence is CAISRLAGGSSTDTQYF. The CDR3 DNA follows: TGTGCCATCAGCCGACTAGCGGGGGGATCTAGCACAGATACGCAGTATTTT.